These 25 T cell receptor beta chains originate from one sample sequenced in a study of breast tumors, draining lymph nodes, adjacent tissues. TCRdb passed the multiplex PCR reads through MiXCR, listing each CDR3 protein once. The sample lists about 100,000 distinct CDR3 sequences; roughly 20% were seen once. Axillary draining lymph nodes of breast cancer patients supplied the node samples. Sequencing input: axillary lymph node tissue. These receptors all stem from a female donor with breast cancer. Some clones in this sample may be carry-over from other donors' samples.

This clonotype was seen repeatedly, ten times or more. The chain joins TRBV6-1 to TRBJ1-2; TRBD1 aligns across 8 bases. The CDR3 has 12 amino acids. Germline CDR1 MNHNS, CDR2 SASEGT. Trimming cost V 7 bases and J 8 bases; bases outside gene matches: 6. The CDR3 region is CASKPAGGGYTF. CDR3 nucleotide sequence: TGTGCCAGCAAGCCCGCAGGGGGCGGCTACACCTTC.

This clonotype showed up many times. The chain links TRBV20-1 to TRBJ1-5, with 7 positions matching TRBD1. Germline V gene data show CDR1 as DFQATT and CDR2 as SNEGSKA (reference sequence). V lost 0 bases, J lost 5 bases, and 4 bases stayed unmatched. The CDR3 covers 14 residues. The CDR3 reads CSARESGGDQPQHF. The DNA of the CDR3 is TGCAGTGCTAGAGAGTCAGGGGGGGATCAGCCCCAGCATTTT.

Ten or more counts support this clonotype. The J gene is TRBJ2-1, the V gene TRBV7-6; D gene unclear. Trimming removed 6 bases from V and 7 bases from J, with 16 bases in between. The CDR3 is made up of 14 amino acids. CDR1 SGHVS and CDR2 FNYEAQ come from the germline V gene. CDR3: CASSQGPTVNEQFF. The DNA for the CDR3 is TGTGCCAGCAGTCAAGGACCTACAGTGAATGAGCAGTTCTTC.

This clonotype was seen many times. This chain's CDR3 is CASSFGTGVPEQYF. As DNA, the CDR3 is TGCGCCAGCAGCTTCGGGACAGGGGTTCCCGAGCAGTACTTC. The chain uses TRBV4-1 and TRBJ2-7; 10 bases map to TRBD1. CDR3 size: 14 residues. Per the germline V gene, CDR1 is MGHRA and CDR2 is YSYEKL. The junction had 7 bases not matched to a gene; V was cut back by 5 bases and J by 6 bases.

Concerning this clonotype itself: It may be a read error: a sequence one base away is much more abundant. The chain recombines TRBV6-5 with TRBJ1-5; TRBD1 agrees at 10 bases. CDR3 length: 15 residues. CDR1 is MNHEY and CDR2 is SVGAGI in the germline V gene. CDR3 region: CACSYRQGASQPQHF. As DNA, the CDR3 is TGTGCCTGCAGTTACCGACAGGGGGCATCTCAGCCCCAGCATTTT.

The sample holds many counts of this clonotype. This chain joins TRBV5-1 and TRBJ2-2; tentative D call: TRBD2 (6 bases). CDR1 and CDR2 (germline): SGHRS, YFSETQ. This CDR3 is 15 amino acids long. Trimming left V 4 bases short and J 0 bases short, with 10 bases between. CDR3 residues: CASSGRDPNTGELFF. The CDR3 region has the DNA TGCGCCAGCAGCGGGCGGGATCCGAACACCGGGGAGCTGTTTTTT.

The chain joins TRBV28 to TRBJ2-2, with D perhaps matching TRBD1 (5 bases). V was cut by 6 bases and J by 4 bases, with 9 bases left in between. Germline V gene lookup returns CDR1 MDHEN and CDR2 SYDVKM. This CDR3 contains 13 residues. CDR3 loop: CASSRAGTGELFF. The CDR3 coding sequence is TGTGCCAGCAGCAGGGCAGGCACCGGGGAGCTGTTTTTT.

This clonotype was seen many times. The chain joins TRBV12-3 or TRBV12-4 to TRBJ2-3; weak D call: TRBD1 (6 bases). This CDR3 is 16 amino acids long. Trimming left V 5 bases short and J 2 bases short, with 17 bases between. This CDR3 reads CASSIQGPRFTDTQYF. DNA for the CDR3: TGTGCCAGCAGTATACAGGGCCCCCGTTTCACAGATACGCAGTATTTT.

To note about this clonotype: This CDR3 fails to terminate in the conserved phenylalanine or tryptophan, so it likely reflects a read error. It is unclear where the CDR3 begins or ends on the DNA, so no DNA is shown, and the CDR3 is as TCRdb lists it. The chain recombines TRBV7-2 with TRBJ1-2; TRBD1, the table's D call, lacks a check against the DNA. Both ends counted, the CDR3 spans 9 residues. Per germline, CDR1 SGHTA and CDR2 FQGNSA. CDR3 amino acids: CASSLAGDG.

This clonotype has a count of ten or more. The rearrangement uses TRBV2 and TRBJ2-5; D is uncertain. This CDR3 region has 11 residues. Deletions cut 8 bases from V and 5 bases from J, with 9 bases between. The germline gives CDR1 SNHLY, CDR2 FYNNEI. This CDR3 reads CASGTWETQYF. DNA for the CDR3: TGTGCCAGCGGAACGTGGGAGACCCAGTACTTC. Full variable domain (remainder filled in from reference TRBV2 and TRBJ2-5): EPEVTQTPSHQVTQMGQEVILRCVPISNHLYFYWYRQILGQKVEFLVSFYNNEISEKSEIFDDQFSVERPDGSNFTLKIRSTKLEDSAMYFCASGTWETQYFGPGTRLLVL.

The chain recombines TRBV11-2 with TRBJ1-2; D is unresolved. The CDR3 length is 12 residues. V was clipped by 5 bases and J by 9 bases, with 13 bases between them. Germline V gene data show CDR1 as SGHAT and CDR2 as FQNNGV. The CDR3 bases are TGTGCCAGCAGCGTAAGTGAGGGCAGCTACACCTTC. This translates into CASSVSEGSYTF.

This clonotype was observed many times. The rearrangement links TRBV11-3 to TRBJ2-5, with TRBD1 matching 8 bases. There are 15 residues in the CDR3. Germline V lookup: CDR1 SGHNT, CDR2 YENEEA. With 5 bases clipped from V and 3 bases from J, the junction kept 8 bases outside the gene matches. The CDR3 region is CASSPGRTGKETQYF. CDR3 DNA sequence: TGTGCCAGCAGCCCCGGCAGGACAGGGAAAGAGACCCAGTACTTC.

The chain is built from TRBV5-8 and TRBJ2-2; tentative D call: TRBD1 (6 bases). Germline loops: CDR1 SGHTS, CDR2 YDEGEE. V was shortened by 4 bases and J by 3 bases, with 13 bases between the two germline ends. The CDR3 covers 15 residues. The CDR3, as DNA: TGTGCCAGCAGCCCACGGGACACAGACACCGGGGAGCTGTTTTTT. As protein: CASSPRDTDTGELFF.

This clonotype was recorded many times. The chain joins TRBV27 to TRBJ2-7; TRBD2 agrees at 12 bases. In germline, CDR1 is MNHEY, CDR2 SMNVEV (reference sequence). The CDR3 extends over 15 amino acids. The ends lost 5 bases at V and 7 bases at J; junction bases unmatched: 9. In DNA form, the CDR3 reads TGTGCCAGCAGTCCCCTAGCGGGGGGGCCAAAAGAGCAGTACTTC. This gives the protein CASSPLAGGPKEQYF.

This clonotype was observed at least ten times. This chain joins TRBV2 and TRBJ1-5; D possibly corresponds to TRBD1 (5 bases). This CDR3 spans 14 amino acids. V was pared by 3 bases and J by 6 bases, with 12 bases between. Germline assignment: CDR1 SNHLY and CDR2 FYNNEI. This chain's CDR3 is CASSDAGTFQPQHF. In DNA, the CDR3 is TGTGCCAGCAGTGACGCAGGGACTTTTCAGCCCCAGCATTTT.

On this clonotype itself: This may arise from a read error, as a much more abundant clone is one base away. The chain uses TRBV7-9 and TRBJ2-2, with unresolved D. Germline V gene lookup returns CDR1 SEHNR and CDR2 FQNEAQ (reference sequence). Trimming pared 5 bases from V and 1 base from J, leaving 8 bases between. The CDR3 totals 14 residues. This CDR3 reads CASSRAGNTGELFF. In DNA, the CDR3 is TGTGCCAGCAGCCGGGCAGGGAACACCGGGGAGCTGTTTTTT.

This clonotype appeared many times. V is TRBV20-1 and J is TRBJ2-3; D is perhaps TRBD2 (5 bases). The CDR3 contains 12 residues. Germline values: CDR1 DFQATT, CDR2 SNEGSKA (reference sequence). With 5 bases removed from V and 6 bases from J, the gap between germline ends came to 12 bases. CDR3 nucleotides: TGCAGTGCTGGGGAGTCCCTCGATACGCAGTATTTT. It yields the protein CSAGESLDTQYF.

This clonotype was seen at least ten times. The CDR3 DNA sequence: TGCGCCAGCAGCTTGGACAGGGTGGGCACCGGGGAGCTGTTTTTT. Translation gives CASSLDRVGTGELFF. This chain uses TRBV5-1 with TRBJ2-2; tentatively, D is TRBD1 (6 bases). CDR3 size: 15 residues. The germline V gene has CDR1 SGHRS and CDR2 YFSETQ. V dropped 0 bases and J dropped 4 bases, with 10 bases sitting between them.

Of note for this clonotype: This sequence may be a read error, since a much larger clone differs from it by one base. The genes are TRBV5-1 and TRBJ2-2; D is ambiguous. The V gene lost 0 bases and the J gene lost 2 bases, with 14 bases spanning the gap. Germline values: CDR1 SGHRS, CDR2 YFSETQ. This CDR3 is 17 amino acids long. The CDR3 is CASSLVSIRVNTGELFF. CDR3 sequence (DNA): TGCGCCAGCAGCTTGGTATCGATACGGGTTAACACCGGGGAGCTGTTTTTT.

This clonotype was found many times. The J gene is TRBJ2-1, the V gene TRBV19, with 8 positions matching TRBD2. This CDR3 comprises 14 residues. Trimming removed 5 bases from V and 8 bases from J; junction bases left unmatched: 8. Germline V gene sequence: CDR1 LNHDA, CDR2 SQIVND (reference sequence). The CDR3 DNA reads TGTGCCAGTAGTTCCGGACTAGCTCGGGATGAGCAGTTCTTC. It specifies CASSSGLARDEQFF.

This clonotype was detected many times. The V gene is TRBV4-1, the J gene TRBJ1-2, with D hard to call. The ends were cut back, 0 bases at V and 8 bases at J, with 7 bases in the middle. The CDR3 consists of 12 residues. Germline V gives CDR1 MGHRA, CDR2 YSYEKL. CDR3 sequence reads: CASSQEGSGYTF. CDR3 coding DNA: TGCGCCAGCAGCCAAGAAGGGTCAGGCTACACCTTC.

This clonotype occurred many times. This rearrangement joins TRBV12-3 or TRBV12-4 to TRBJ2-1, with 7 bases fitting TRBD2. The CDR3 spans 15 residues. The ends lost 3 bases at V and 2 bases at J; junction bases unmatched: 4. The CDR3 loop reads CASSLSSGPYNEQFF. The CDR3 nucleotides are TGTGCCAGCAGTTTGTCTAGCGGTCCCTACAATGAGCAGTTCTTC.

This clonotype was seen many times. J is TRBJ2-1 and V is TRBV4-1, with 8 bases fitting TRBD2. CDR3 size: 17 residues. Germline CDR1 and CDR2: MGHRA and YSYEKL. With 1 base clipped from V and 1 base from J, the junction kept 6 bases outside the gene matches. CDR3 sequence (DNA): TGCGCCAGCAGCCAAGGGTTGCTAGCGGGTTCCTACAATGAGCAGTTCTTC. Protein product: CASSQGLLAGSYNEQFF.

This chain connects TRBV28 to TRBJ2-5, with D perhaps matching TRBD1 (6 bases). The CDR3 runs 14 residues. The V gene lost 8 bases and the J gene lost 2 bases, with 15 bases spanning the gap. Germline CDR1 reads MDHEN; CDR2 reads SYDVKM. DNA of the CDR3: TGTGCCAGCTCCTTGATTGGACAGCAAGAGACCCAGTACTTC. Translated: CASSLIGQQETQYF.

This clonotype has a count of ten or more. This sequence joins TRBV5-5 and TRBJ2-7; TRBD1 might be the D (6 bases). Trimming shortened V by 1 base and J by 6 bases, and 11 bases separated the two germline ends. Germline loops: CDR1 SGHKS, CDR2 YYEKEE (reference sequence). This CDR3 contains 13 residues. The CDR3 sequence: CASSLTGQAEQYF. The CDR3 nucleotides are TGTGCCAGCAGCTTGACAGGGCAGGCCGAGCAGTACTTC.